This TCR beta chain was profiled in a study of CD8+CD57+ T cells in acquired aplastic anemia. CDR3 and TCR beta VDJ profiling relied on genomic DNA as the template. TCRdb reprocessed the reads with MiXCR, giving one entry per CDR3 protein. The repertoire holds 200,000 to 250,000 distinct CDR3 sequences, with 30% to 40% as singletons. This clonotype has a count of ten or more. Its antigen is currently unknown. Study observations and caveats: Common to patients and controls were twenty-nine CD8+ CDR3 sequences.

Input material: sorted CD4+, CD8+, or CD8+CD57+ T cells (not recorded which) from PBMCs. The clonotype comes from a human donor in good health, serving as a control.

The CDR3 region has the DNA TGTGCCAGTAGTATTAGTGGAAGCTCCTACAATGAGCAGTTCTTC. Translation gives CASSISGSSYNEQFF. The gene calls are TRBV19 and TRBJ2-1; D not resolved. This CDR3 has 15 amino acids. Germline loops: CDR1 LNHDA, CDR2 SQIVND (reference sequence). V shed 3 bases and J shed 0 bases, with 9 bases lying between them.